Listed below are T cell receptor beta chains from one sample, sequenced in a study of blood T cells in healthy people across ages. Using its own MiXCR run on the 5' RACE reads, TCRdb lists one record per CDR3 protein. The data show over 600,000 distinct CDR3 sequences, 21% seen once. Sequencing used blood. These receptors came from a man aged 65 to 79 in good health. Both conserved end residues are part of each CDR3. Each record gives: V gene, J gene, D gene, CDR3 protein. D genes are given only for firm matches.

V: TRBV28
J: TRBJ1-4
D: -
CDR3: CASERGPNEKLFF

V: TRBV5-5
J: TRBJ2-6
D: -
CDR3: CASSFGVSGANVLTF

V: TRBV7-2
J: TRBJ1-3
D: -
CDR3: CASSPGRASSGNTIYF

V: TRBV20-1
J: TRBJ1-1
D: -
CDR3: CSAPLNTEAFF

V: TRBV27
J: TRBJ2-7
D: -
CDR3: CASSLHGKGTYEQYF

V: TRBV10-3
J: TRBJ2-1
D: TRBD2
CDR3: CAISGGDYQYNEQFF

V: TRBV18
J: TRBJ2-5
D: -
CDR3: CASSPGETQYF

V: TRBV10-3
J: TRBJ2-6
D: -
CDR3: CAISDGVSGANVLTF

V: TRBV18
J: TRBJ2-5
D: -
CDR3: CASSPPSGIQETQYF

V: TRBV28
J: TRBJ2-4
D: -
CDR3: CASQTAAKNIQYF

V: TRBV11-2
J: TRBJ2-3
D: -
CDR3: CASTHTRTLTDTQYF

V: TRBV15
J: TRBJ2-7
D: TRBD1
CDR3: CATSFYRGPYEQYF

V: TRBV2
J: TRBJ1-1
D: TRBD1
CDR3: CASSARGPGTEAFF

V: TRBV3-1
J: TRBJ2-2
D: TRBD1
CDR3: CASSQEGQGRAGELFF

V: TRBV9
J: TRBJ2-7
D: TRBD2
CDR3: CASSGGGTSGYEQYF

V: TRBV5-6
J: TRBJ2-3
D: TRBD2
CDR3: CAGSLSGRATDTQYF

V: TRBV20-1
J: -
D: TRBD2
CDR3: CSPESVRAGGYNEQFF

V: TRBV12-3/TRBV12-4
J: TRBJ2-7
D: -
CDR3: CASSLNGGTYEQYF

V: TRBV12-5
J: TRBJ2-3
D: TRBD1
CDR3: CASGGAGGQDTQYF

V: TRBV7-2
J: TRBJ2-3
D: TRBD2
CDR3: CASSSTSLSTDTQYF

V: TRBV4-1
J: TRBJ2-5
D: TRBD2
CDR3: CASSWTSGSFQETQYF

V: TRBV5-1
J: TRBJ1-1
D: -
CDR3: CASSLGGLDTEAFF

V: TRBV21-1
J: TRBJ2-7
D: -
CDR3: CASSIRLSYEQYF

V: TRBV2
J: TRBJ1-4
D: -
CDR3: CASSEGPVPATNEKLFF

V: TRBV4-1
J: TRBJ1-4
D: -
CDR3: CASSQERTPFPLEKLFF

V: TRBV5-4
J: -
D: -
CDR3: CASSLAGRGGINEQFF

V: TRBV6-4
J: TRBJ2-1
D: -
CDR3: CASSPEATATNEQLF

V: TRBV20-1
J: TRBJ2-3
D: TRBD2
CDR3: CSAPLRTSIGTDTQYF

V: TRBV5-5
J: TRBJ2-5
D: TRBD2
CDR3: CASSLGSGAFQETQYF

V: TRBV2
J: TRBJ2-3
D: -
CDR3: CASSGAVDTQYF

V: TRBV10-3
J: TRBJ2-3
D: TRBD2
CDR3: CAISESSGSADTQYF

V: TRBV24-1
J: TRBJ2-5
D: -
CDR3: CATSDWTTIQYF